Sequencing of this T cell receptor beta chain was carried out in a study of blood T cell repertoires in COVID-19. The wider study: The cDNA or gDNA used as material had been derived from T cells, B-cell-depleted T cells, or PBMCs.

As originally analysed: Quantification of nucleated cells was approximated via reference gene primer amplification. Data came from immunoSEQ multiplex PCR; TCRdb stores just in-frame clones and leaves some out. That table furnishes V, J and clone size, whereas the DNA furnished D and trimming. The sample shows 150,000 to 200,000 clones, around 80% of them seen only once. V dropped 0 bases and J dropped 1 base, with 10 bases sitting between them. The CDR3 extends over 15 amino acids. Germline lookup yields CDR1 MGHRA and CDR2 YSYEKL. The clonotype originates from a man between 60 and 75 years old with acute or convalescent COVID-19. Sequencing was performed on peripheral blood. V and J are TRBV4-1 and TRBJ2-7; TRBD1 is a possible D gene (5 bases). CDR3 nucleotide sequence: TGCGCCAGCAGCCAAGATGGGCAGGGATCCTACGAGCAGTACTTC. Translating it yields CASSQDGQGSYEQYF.